The 18 T cell receptor beta chains below all came from one sample that was sequenced in a study of blood T cells in healthy people across ages. Then a second PCR, running roughly 7 to 12 cycles, was carried out with a sample-barcoded 5' primer and a J-beta primer mix. TCRdb reanalysed the 5' RACE reads using MiXCR and keeps one entry per CDR3 protein. This sample has fewer than 800,000 distinct CDR3 sequences; approximately 31% occur once, and the top ten carry just over 15%. The source material was blood. The origin of the receptors is a woman of 80 years or more in good health.

The chain carries TRBV6-1 and TRBJ2-2; no reliable D call. The CDR3 runs 13 residues. V lost 6 bases and J 9 bases, leaving 14 bases between the germline ends. Germline V gives CDR1 MNHNS, CDR2 SASEGT. The CDR3 loop is CASSSSMSRELFF. The CDR3 bases are TGTGCCAGCAGCTCTAGTATGAGCCGGGAGCTGTTTTTT.

The rearrangement joins TRBV20-1 to TRBJ2-3; D assignment may be TRBD1 or TRBD2 (6 bases each). V was cut by 0 bases and J by 4 bases, with 17 bases left in between. Germline CDR1 reads DFQATT; CDR2 reads SNEGSKA (reference sequence). The CDR3 has 16 amino acids. Here the CDR3 reads CSARDLGGVGPDTQYF. DNA of the CDR3: TGCAGTGCTAGAGATCTGGGGGGCGTGGGGCCAGATACGCAGTATTTT.

The V call is TRBV7-2, the J call TRBJ2-1; D unresolved. V dropped 5 bases and J dropped 12 bases, with 14 bases sitting between them. This CDR3 comprises 12 residues. Germline values: CDR1 SGHTA, CDR2 FQGNSA. CDR3 residues: CASSGPGKWQFF. The CDR3 DNA is TGTGCCAGCAGCGGGCCCGGAAAATGGCAGTTCTTC. Variable domain in full (rest from reference TRBV7-2 and TRBJ2-1): GAGVSQSPSNKVTEKGKDVELRCDPISGHTALYWYRQSLGQGLEFLIYFQGNSAPDKSGLPSDRFSAERTGGSVSTLTIQRTQQEDSAVYLCASSGPGKWQFFGPGTRLTVL.

This clonotype was detected ten times or more. This chain links TRBV28 with TRBJ2-6, with D possibly being TRBD2 (5 bases). The CDR3 spans 16 residues. Germline V CDR1 and CDR2: MDHEN, SYDVKM. Trimming stripped 4 bases from V and 0 bases from J, with 10 bases between. For the CDR3, the DNA is TGTGCCAGCAGTTCTGCTGGGAGCTCTGGGGCCAACGTCCTGACTTTC. As protein: CASSSAGSSGANVLTF. The full variable domain, completed using reference TRBV28 and TRBJ2-6, is DVKVTQSSRYLVKRTGEKVFLECVQDMDHENMFWYRQDPGLGLRLIYFSYDVKMKEKGDIPEGYSVSREKKERFSLILESASTNQTSMYLCASSSAGSSGANVLTFGAGSRLTVL.

The sample holds a few counts of this clonotype. The CDR3 spells CASSGRGSAQPQHF. The CDR3 DNA sequence: TGTGCCAGCAGCGGCAGGGGATCCGCTCAGCCCCAGCATTTT. The rearrangement uses TRBV13 and TRBJ1-5; possibly TRBD1 for D (6 bases). Germline lookup yields CDR1 PRHDT and CDR2 FYEKMQ (reference sequence). This CDR3 contains 14 residues. V dropped 5 bases and J dropped 6 bases, with 14 bases sitting between them.

At least ten counts were recorded for this clonotype. V usage is TRBV6-1 and J usage is TRBJ2-3; D is possibly TRBD1 (5 bases). Germline CDR1 reads MNHNS; CDR2 reads SASEGT. The CDR3 spans 15 residues. V was trimmed by 1 base and J by 8 bases, leaving 16 bases between them. Here the CDR3 DNA reads TGTGCCAGCAGTGAAGTGGCAGGGTCAGTTGGTACGCAGTATTTT. It encodes CASSEVAGSVGTQYF.

This chain links TRBV28 with TRBJ2-7, with D maybe TRBD2 (7 bases). CDR3 length: 15 amino acids. V gave up 6 bases and J gave up 5 bases, with 20 bases separating them. Germline V CDR1 and CDR2: MDHEN, SYDVKM. CDR3 amino acids: CASRGFGGRVHEQYF. The DNA for the CDR3 is TGTGCCAGCAGGGGGTTCGGGGGGCGCGTCCACGAGCAGTACTTC. Together with reference TRBV28 and TRBJ2-7, the CDR3 gives the full variable domain: DVKVTQSSRYLVKRTGEKVFLECVQDMDHENMFWYRQDPGLGLRLIYFSYDVKMKEKGDIPEGYSVSREKKERFSLILESASTNQTSMYLCASRGFGGRVHEQYFGPGTRLTVT.

Of note for this clonotype: This clone may be a read error of a much larger clone one base away. This rearrangement joins TRBV11-2 to TRBJ2-4, with TRBD1 identical over 9 bases. The end of the DNA is better explained by TRBJ2-7, so the J call may be wrong. Germline V CDR1 and CDR2: SGHAT, FQNNGV. The CDR3 sequence is 15 residues long. DNA of the CDR3: TGTGCCAGCGGCCCAGGGGACAGGGTAACTTACGAGCAGTACTTC. This sequence encodes CASGPGDRVTYEQYF.

In its sample, this clonotype was seen many times. For the CDR3, the DNA is TGTGCCAGCATTGGGAGCGGGGGCCAGTCCTACGAGCAGTACTTC. Translated, it gives CASIGSGGQSYEQYF. The chain couples TRBV2 to TRBJ2-7, with 8 bases fitting TRBD2. The junction had 9 bases not matched to a gene; V was cut back by 7 bases and J by 1 base. CDR1 is SNHLY and CDR2 is FYNNEI in the germline V gene. The CDR3 is 15 residues long.

This rearrangement joins TRBV2 to TRBJ1-1; 8 bases align to TRBD1. The CDR3 spans 16 residues. CDR1 is SNHLY, CDR2 FYNNEI, per germline. J gave up 1 base and V 2 bases, and 6 bases lay outside the gene matches. CDR3: CASSELGGQGNTEAFF. CDR3 DNA sequence: TGTGCCAGCAGTGAATTAGGAGGACAGGGGAACACTGAAGCTTTCTTT. Filled out from reference TRBV2 and TRBJ1-1, the complete variable domain reads EPEVTQTPSHQVTQMGQEVILRCVPISNHLYFYWYRQILGQKVEFLVSFYNNEISEKSEIFDDQFSVERPDGSNFTLKIRSTKLEDSAMYFCASSELGGQGNTEAFFGQGTRLTVV.

This clonotype has just a few counts. The rearrangement links TRBV6-2 or TRBV6-3 to TRBJ1-1; a possible D gene is TRBD1 (5 bases). This CDR3 is built from 16 residues. Germline CDR1 reads MNHEY; CDR2 reads SVGEGT. V was trimmed by 4 bases and J by 0 bases, leaving 15 bases between them. The CDR3 loop is CASSSLGRLLNTEAFF. The CDR3 nucleotides are TGTGCCAGCAGTTCCTTGGGGCGTCTTCTGAACACTGAAGCTTTCTTT.

This clonotype was seen only a few times. A read error may produce the germline difference seen at one junction end. J is TRBJ2-1 and V is TRBV7-7, with TRBD1 matching 8 bases. Germline assignment: CDR1 SSHAT and CDR2 FNYEAQ (reference sequence). This CDR3 comprises 13 residues. The CDR3, as DNA: TGTGCTAGCAGCTTAAGTGGACAGGGAGAATACTTCTTC. Translation gives CASSLSGQGEYFF.

This clonotype was picked up many times. The chain employs TRBV9 and TRBJ2-1; no definite D call. CDR3 length equals 15 residues. V lost 0 bases and J lost 6, with 13 bases in between. Germline assignment: CDR1 SGDLS and CDR2 YYNGEE. As DNA, the CDR3 is TGTGCCAGCAGCGTAGCCGACATCCCGGGCAATGAGCAGTTCTTC. Protein product: CASSVADIPGNEQFF.

The chain links TRBV15 to TRBJ1-4, with TRBD1 matching 9 bases. The germline gives CDR1 LNHNV, CDR2 YYDKDF (reference sequence). Trimming took 5 bases from V and 0 from J; bases not matched to a gene: 4. The CDR3 contains 16 residues. CDR3: CATSGQGPATNEKLFF. CDR3 DNA: TGTGCCACCAGCGGACAGGGGCCTGCAACTAATGAAAAACTGTTTTTT.

The chain has TRBV19 and TRBJ1-2; TRBD1 matches 8 bases. The CDR3 totals 13 residues. The V gene's germline CDR1 is LNHDA and CDR2 SQIVND (reference sequence). The junction had 9 bases not matched to a gene; V was cut back by 5 bases and J by 10 bases. Here the CDR3 DNA reads TGTGCCAGTAGTGCCGGACAGGGCAACTCCTACACCTTC. It is translated as CASSAGQGNSYTF.

The gene calls are TRBV7-3 and TRBJ1-1; TRBD1 might be the D (6 bases). The ends were cut back, 0 bases at V and 4 bases at J, with 6 bases in the middle. CDR3 length: 13 residues. Germline V CDR1 and CDR2: SGHTA, FQGTGA. CDR3 region: CASSLTDSTEAFF. CDR3 sequence (DNA): TGTGCCAGCAGCTTAACGGACAGCACTGAAGCTTTCTTT.

The rearrangement links TRBV6-2 or TRBV6-3 to TRBJ2-2; D gene uncertain. V lost 6 bases and J 7 bases, leaving 12 bases between the germline ends. CDR3 length: 13 amino acids. Germline V gene lookup returns CDR1 MNHEY and CDR2 SVGEGT. CDR3 sequence reads: CASRSIDGGELFF. CDR3 bases: TGTGCCAGCAGGTCCATCGACGGCGGGGAGCTGTTTTTT.

This clonotype was seen ten or more times. The chain combines TRBV7-6 with TRBJ2-6; D unclear. This CDR3 has 17 amino acids. Germline V gene lookup returns CDR1 SGHVS and CDR2 FNYEAQ. Trimming removed 1 base from V and 0 bases from J, with 10 bases in between. The CDR3 sequence: CASSLVPQSSGANVLTF. The DNA for the CDR3 is TGTGCCAGCAGCTTAGTCCCCCAAAGCTCTGGGGCCAACGTCCTGACTTTC.